These 32 T cell receptor beta chains originate from one sample sequenced in a study of blood T cell repertoires in COVID-19. The repertoire was sequenced with immunoSEQ multiplex PCR; TCRdb's copy has only in-frame clones and lacks some. The sample records over 100,000 clones, approximately 80% being singletons. Sequenced sample: peripheral blood. These receptors originate from a woman in her 70s with acute or convalescent COVID-19.

As to this clone: Different DNA sequences within this sample yield the same CDR3. The V call is TRBV9, the J call TRBJ2-7; 11 positions match TRBD2. V gave up 2 bases and J gave up 3 bases; unmatched junction bases: 4. CDR1 and CDR2 (germline): SGDLS, YYNGEE. CDR3 size: 15 residues. The CDR3 reads CASSVAGTSGYEQYF. The CDR3 region has the DNA TGTGCCAGCAGCGTGGCCGGGACTAGCGGCTACGAGCAGTACTTC.

The rearrangement links TRBV7-8 to TRBJ2-7; the D gene is possibly TRBD1 (5 bases). There are 13 residues in the CDR3. V was shortened by 3 bases and J by 1 base, with 7 bases between the two germline ends. Per germline, CDR1 SGHVS and CDR2 FQNEAQ. The CDR3 nucleotides read TGTGCCAGCAGCTTCCAGGGTTCCTACGAGCAGTACTTC. This codes for CASSFQGSYEQYF.

CDR3 loop: CATSIGGASSEAFF. In DNA, the CDR3 is TGTGCCACCAGCATAGGGGGCGCCTCCAGTGAAGCTTTCTTT. V is TRBV15 and J is TRBJ1-1; 7 nucleotides match TRBD1. This CDR3 spans 14 amino acids. Trimming at V came to 4 bases and at J to 7 bases, leaving 9 bases not matched to a gene. Germline loops: CDR1 LNHNV, CDR2 YYDKDF (reference sequence).

This chain's CDR3 is CASSRDRGGEQYF. Written as DNA, the CDR3 is TGTGCCAGCAGCCGGGACAGGGGGGGCGAGCAGTACTTC. The chain uses TRBV5-6 and TRBJ2-7; 11 positions agree with TRBD1. Germline trimming cut 4 bases from V and 6 bases from J; bases unmatched to any gene: 3. This CDR3 spans 13 amino acids. From germline, CDR1 is SGHDT and CDR2 YYEEEE.

The chain combines TRBV10-3 with TRBJ2-7, with a tentative D call TRBD1 (5 bases). Trimming shortened V by 3 bases and J by 3 bases, and 9 bases separated the two germline ends. This CDR3 comprises 13 residues. Germline lookup yields CDR1 ENHRY and CDR2 SYGVKD. CDR3 sequence reads: CAISEGENYEQYF. In DNA, the CDR3 is TGTGCCATCAGTGAAGGGGAAAACTACGAGCAGTACTTC.

The V and J genes are TRBV29-1 and TRBJ2-1; a weak D match, TRBD1 (6 bases). V was pared by 4 bases and J by 5 bases, with 21 bases between. Germline V CDR1 and CDR2: SQVTM, ANQGSEA. This CDR3 contains 16 residues. The CDR3 spells CSVGRNTGTINNEQFF. CDR3 nucleotide sequence: TGCAGCGTTGGGCGGAATACAGGGACGATTAACAATGAGCAGTTCTTC.

The genes are TRBV10-1 and TRBJ1-3; D is undetermined. The CDR3 runs 15 residues. V lost 0 bases and J 0 bases, leaving 6 bases between the germline ends. Germline V gene sequence: CDR1 WNHNN, CDR2 SYGVQD (reference sequence). The CDR3 spells CASSESGSSGNTIYF. As DNA, the CDR3 is TGCGCCAGCAGTGAGTCGGGGAGCTCTGGAAACACCATATATTTT.

This CDR3 is CASSVGASGNEQYF. The CDR3 nucleotides read TGTGCCAGCAGCGTTGGAGCATCCGGAAACGAGCAGTACTTC. The J gene is TRBJ2-7, the V gene TRBV9; D is unresolved. V was clipped by 2 bases and J by 5 bases, with 14 bases between them. Germline V gene data show CDR1 as SGDLS and CDR2 as YYNGEE. The CDR3 is 14 residues long.

The rearrangement links TRBV28 to TRBJ1-1; TRBD1 matches 7 bases. The CDR3 extends over 14 amino acids. The germline gives CDR1 MDHEN, CDR2 SYDVKM. The trim removed 8 bases at V and 1 base at J, leaving 7 bases unmatched. The CDR3 loop is CASEEGGANTEAFF. CDR3 in DNA: TGTGCCAGCGAAGAAGGGGGCGCGAACACTGAAGCTTTCTTT.

The chain links TRBV15 to TRBJ2-7, with 11 bases matching TRBD2. The germline CDR1 and CDR2 sequences are LNHNV and YYDKDF (reference sequence). The CDR3 is 17 amino acids. With V trimmed by 0 bases and J by 3 bases, 7 bases remained unmatched. The chain's CDR3 is CATSRDVSSGGNYEQYF. The CDR3 coding sequence is TGTGCCACCAGCAGAGATGTCTCTAGCGGGGGGAACTACGAGCAGTACTTC.

This clone was seen a few times. The CDR3 spells CASSQDSGQGGEQFF. The CDR3 DNA follows: TGTGCCAGCAGCCAAGATTCCGGACAGGGAGGGGAGCAGTTCTTC. The chain carries TRBV3-1 (or the pseudogene TRBV3-2) and TRBJ2-1; D possibly corresponds to TRBD1 (8 bases). Germline CDR1 and CDR2: LGHDT and YNNKEL (reference sequence). The V gene lost 0 bases and the J gene lost 10 bases, with 16 bases spanning the gap. This CDR3 comprises 15 residues.

The chain recombines TRBV19 with TRBJ1-6; TRBD1 aligns across 9 bases. Germline V lookup: CDR1 LNHDA, CDR2 SQIVND (reference sequence). Unmatched junction bases numbered 10, after V lost 5 bases and J lost 14 bases. This CDR3 has 14 amino acids. This CDR3 is CASSPGQGALALHF. The CDR3 nucleotides are TGTGCCAGTAGTCCGGGACAGGGTGCCTTAGCCCTCCACTTT.

The CDR3 sequence: CASSRKTRGTEAFF. CDR3 nucleotide sequence: TGTGCCAGCAGCAGAAAAACGCGCGGCACTGAAGCTTTCTTT. The V call is TRBV5-6, the J call TRBJ1-1; D is unresolved. This CDR3 has 14 amino acids. Between the trimmed V and J ends, which lost 4 bases and 4 bases, there was a span of 14 bases. Germline CDR1 SGHDT, CDR2 YYEEEE.

The V and J genes are TRBV25-1 and TRBJ1-5, with D possibly being TRBD1 (5 bases). CDR1 is MGHDK, CDR2 SYGVNS, per germline. V lost 4 bases, J lost 2 bases, and 12 bases lay in between. There are 15 residues in the CDR3. CDR3 protein: CASSVAGPGNQPQHF. The CDR3 nucleotides read TGTGCCAGCAGTGTCGCGGGACCCGGCAATCAGCCCCAGCATTTT.

The chain links TRBV7-3 to TRBJ1-2; 8 bases agree with TRBD1. V gave up 5 bases and J gave up 8 bases; unmatched junction bases: 7. Germline lookup yields CDR1 SGHTA and CDR2 FQGTGA. The CDR3 runs to 13 residues. The CDR3 DNA reads as TGTGCCAGCAGCCAGGACAGGGACGGGGGCTACACCTTC. This translates into CASSQDRDGGYTF.

The DNA of the CDR3 is TGTGCCAGCAGCCCGTGGGGACAGGGGGGTTCACCCCTCCACTTT. As protein: CASSPWGQGGSPLHF. This chain joins TRBV3-1 (or the pseudogene TRBV3-2) and TRBJ1-6; 11 nucleotides align to TRBD1. The trim removed 4 bases at V and 9 bases at J, leaving 5 bases unmatched. Per germline, CDR1 LGHDT and CDR2 YNNKEL (reference sequence). CDR3 length: 15 amino acids.

The rearrangement joins TRBV18 to TRBJ2-7; 10 bases map to TRBD1. Looked up from germline, CDR1 is KGHSH and CDR2 is LQKENI. The V segment lost 2 bases and the J segment 2 bases; nucleotides outside the gene matches: 3. CDR3 length: 15 amino acids. The CDR3 region has the DNA TGTGCCAGCTCACCAGGGACAGGGGATCCCTACGAGCAGTACTTC. Translation gives CASSPGTGDPYEQYF.

This chain uses TRBV9 with TRBJ2-3; 9 nucleotides match TRBD2. CDR3 length equals 21 residues. The germline gives CDR1 SGDLS, CDR2 YYNGEE. With 0 bases clipped from V and 0 bases from J, the junction kept 17 bases outside the gene matches. This chain's CDR3 is CASSVDASGTRTALSTDTQYF. CDR3 sequence (DNA): TGTGCCAGCAGCGTAGATGCTAGCGGGACCCGGACCGCCCTTAGCACAGATACGCAGTATTTT.

The rearrangement links TRBV6-2 or TRBV6-3 to TRBJ1-6; TRBD1 might be the D (5 bases). The V and J ends lost 4 bases and 8 bases respectively, with 6 bases between them. CDR3 length: 12 residues. In germline, CDR1 is MNHEY, CDR2 SVGEGT. The CDR3 coding sequence is TGTGCCAGCAGTTCAGGGTATTCACCCCTCCACTTT. This encodes CASSSGYSPLHF.

The rearrangement joins TRBV5-6 to TRBJ1-6; D not resolved. Germline V CDR1 and CDR2: SGHDT, YYEEEE. The CDR3 length is 15 residues. Trimming removed 0 bases from V and 8 bases from J, with 12 bases in between. CDR3 amino acids: CASSLGNPADSPLHF. CDR3 DNA: TGTGCCAGCAGCTTGGGGAACCCGGCGGATTCACCCCTCCACTTT.

V and J are TRBV7-9 and TRBJ2-1, with TRBD2 matching 10 bases. From germline, CDR1 is SEHNR and CDR2 FQNEAQ (reference sequence). The CDR3 runs to 15 residues. V was pared by 5 bases and J by 5 bases, with 6 bases of the junction left unmatched. The CDR3 here is CASSRAGGLNNEQFF. The DNA of the CDR3 is TGTGCCAGCAGCCGAGCGGGGGGGCTCAACAATGAGCAGTTCTTC.

The chain joins TRBV19 to TRBJ2-4, with unresolved D. Deletions cut 1 base from V and 2 bases from J, with 9 bases between. This CDR3 comprises 15 residues. The germline V gene encodes CDR1 LNHDA and CDR2 SQIVND (reference sequence). The CDR3 sequence: CASSIGRGTKNIQYF. The CDR3 DNA sequence: TGTGCCAGTAGTATAGGGAGAGGAACCAAAAACATTCAGTACTTC. The variable domain in full, with the rest retrieved from reference TRBV19 and TRBJ2-4, is DGGITQSPKYLFRKEGQNVTLSCEQNLNHDAMYWYRQDPGQGLRLIYYSQIVNDFQKGDIAEGYSVSREKKESFPLTVTSAQKNPTAFYLCASSIGRGTKNIQYFGAGTRLSVL.

This clone has just one count. V usage is TRBV12-3 or TRBV12-4 and J usage is TRBJ1-5; D is unclear. The CDR3 is made up of 13 amino acids. V lost 7 bases, J lost 5 bases, and 12 bases lay in between. The CDR3: CASTVGSHQPQHF. CDR3 nucleotides: TGTGCCAGCACAGTAGGGAGTCATCAGCCCCAGCATTTT.

The chain has TRBV2 and TRBJ1-1, with no clear D. Germline V CDR1 and CDR2: SNHLY, FYNNEI. V was shortened by 6 bases and J by 1 base, with 9 bases between the two germline ends. The length of the CDR3 is 13 residues. CDR3 in amino acids: CASSLSGNTEAFF. The CDR3 DNA reads TGTGCCAGCAGCCTGTCGGGGAACACTGAAGCTTTCTTT.

This sequence joins TRBV7-3 and TRBJ2-2; the match to TRBD1 covers 7 bases. This CDR3 region has 18 residues. Trimming removed 3 bases from V and 2 bases from J; junction bases left unmatched: 12. From germline, CDR1 is SGHTA and CDR2 FQGTGA. CDR3 in DNA: TGTGCCAGCAGCTTGCTACCGGGACAGATCGGCAACACCGGGGAGCTGTTTTTT. It yields the protein CASSLLPGQIGNTGELFF.

V usage is TRBV5-4 and J usage is TRBJ1-1; D is unresolved. Germline CDR1 and CDR2: SGHNT and YYREEE (reference sequence). The CDR3 consists of 15 residues. The V end was cut by 0 bases, the J end by 6 bases, with 15 bases between. The CDR3 sequence: CASSLAGLQSAEAFF. Here the CDR3 DNA reads TGTGCCAGCAGCTTGGCCGGACTACAAAGCGCTGAAGCTTTCTTT.

For the CDR3, the DNA is TGTGCCAGCAGCATGACTAGAGAAGAGTACTTC. As protein: CASSMTREEYF. The chain couples TRBV11-2 to TRBJ2-7, with D possibly matching TRBD2 (6 bases). Germline V CDR1 and CDR2: SGHAT, FQNNGV. The CDR3 runs to 11 residues. Deletions cut 5 bases from V and 11 bases from J, with 13 bases between.

The chain links TRBV19 to TRBJ1-6, with D possibly TRBD1 on 5 matching bases. Germline CDR1 is LNHDA and CDR2 is SQIVND (reference sequence). The V gene lost 6 bases and the J gene lost 10 bases, with 13 bases spanning the gap. The CDR3 loop spans 13 amino acids. CDR3 region: CASRAQGGSPLHF. The CDR3 coding sequence is TGTGCCAGTAGAGCTCAGGGAGGATCACCCCTCCACTTT.

The chain joins TRBV18 to TRBJ1-1, with D perhaps TRBD1 (5 bases). Germline CDR1 and CDR2: KGHSH and LQKENI. The CDR3 runs 14 residues. Trimming left V 3 bases short and J 1 base short, with 9 bases between. The CDR3 loop reads CASSPQGTNTEAFF. DNA of the CDR3: TGTGCCAGCTCACCGCAGGGTACGAACACTGAAGCTTTCTTT.

V gene TRBV5-1 combines with J gene TRBJ2-3; the D is unclear. Trimming left V 0 bases short and J 2 bases short, with 10 bases between. The CDR3 length is 15 residues. Germline V gene sequence: CDR1 SGHRS, CDR2 YFSETQ. The CDR3 protein is CASSLVASNTDTQYF. The CDR3 nucleotides are TGCGCCAGCAGCTTGGTAGCAAGTAACACAGATACGCAGTATTTT.

This chain joins TRBV27 and TRBJ2-1, with TRBD2 matching over 9 bases. Looked up from germline, CDR1 is MNHEY and CDR2 is SMNVEV (reference sequence). This CDR3 region has 16 residues. V lost 7 bases to trimming and J lost 4 bases; unmatched junction nucleotides: 11. CDR3 nucleotide sequence: TGTGCCAGCATCCCTGGGCGGGGGGGCGGATACAATGAGCAGTTCTTC. As protein: CASIPGRGGGYNEQFF.

The chain is built from TRBV3-1 (or the pseudogene TRBV3-2) and TRBJ1-3; D is unclear. The CDR3 has 15 amino acids. V was shortened by 1 base and J by 1 base, with 8 bases between the two germline ends. Germline CDR1 reads LGHDT; CDR2 reads YNNKEL (reference sequence). This CDR3 is CASSQGGRSGNTIYF. The CDR3 nucleotides are TGTGCCAGCAGCCAAGGCGGGCGATCTGGAAACACCATATATTTT.